This passage covers 13 T cell receptor beta chains from one sample sequenced in a study of T cells after yellow fever vaccination. TCRdb reprocessed the 5' RACE reads via MiXCR and lists one record per CDR3 protein. The sample lists about 550,000 distinct CDR3 sequences; 19% were seen once. The sample in question was PBMCs, obtained 15 days after the yellow fever booster vaccination. The receptors originated from a man aged 25-40 years who received the YFV17D yellow fever vaccine.

This clonotype was observed a few times. V and J are TRBV7-9 and TRBJ1-4; TRBD1 aligns across 9 bases. The CDR3 runs 15 residues. CDR1 is SEHNR and CDR2 is FQNEAQ in the germline V gene (reference sequence). Trimming at V came to 0 bases and at J to 8 bases, leaving 4 bases not matched to a gene. The CDR3 sequence: CASSLATGGIEKLFF. In DNA, the CDR3 is TGTGCCAGCAGCTTAGCTACAGGGGGCATCGAAAAACTGTTTTTT.

J is TRBJ2-1 and V is TRBV5-1; TRBD2 matches at 10 bases. The junction had 5 bases not matched to a gene; V was cut back by 3 bases and J by 8 bases. The CDR3 loop spans 14 amino acids. Germline loops: CDR1 SGHRS, CDR2 YFSETQ. CDR3 sequence (DNA): TGCGCCAGCAGCTGGAGCGGGAGGGCCGATGAGCAGTTCTTC. Residues: CASSWSGRADEQFF. The whole variable domain, filled in from reference TRBV5-1 and TRBJ2-1, reads KAGVTQTPRYLIKTRGQQVTLSCSPISGHRSVSWYQQTPGQGLQFLFEYFSETQRNKGNFPGRFSGRQFSNSRSEMNVSTLELGDSALYLCASSWSGRADEQFFGPGTRLTVL.

J is TRBJ2-2 and V is TRBV27, with D maybe TRBD1 (5 bases). Germline V lookup: CDR1 MNHEY, CDR2 SMNVEV (reference sequence). This CDR3 has 12 residues. Trimming took 5 bases from V and 8 from J, leaving 9 bases between them. The CDR3 loop reads CASSHDSGELFF. As DNA, the CDR3 is TGTGCCAGCAGTCACGACAGTGGGGAGCTGTTTTTT.

This clonotype was seen a few times. This rearrangement joins TRBV25-1 to TRBJ2-1; D is perhaps TRBD2 (5 bases). Germline CDR1 is MGHDK and CDR2 is SYGVNS. The CDR3 sequence is 13 residues long. CDR3 sequence (DNA): TGTGCGAGCCTCGCAGGAGGCTACAATGAGCAGTTCTTC. Translated: CASLAGGYNEQFF.

This sequence joins TRBV20-1 and TRBJ1-1; no clear D. This CDR3 comprises 14 residues. CDR1 is DFQATT, CDR2 SNEGSKA, per germline (reference sequence). V shed 5 bases and J shed 5 bases, with 18 bases lying between them. The CDR3 nucleotides read TGCAGTGCTTTTGGACTGAACGGGTTGACTGAAGCTTTCTTT. Amino acid sequence: CSAFGLNGLTEAFF.

V and J are TRBV2 and TRBJ1-1; tentatively, D is TRBD1 (5 bases). The CDR3 is 13 residues long. V dropped 9 bases and J dropped 2 bases, with 13 bases sitting between them. Germline CDR1 is SNHLY and CDR2 is FYNNEI. The CDR3 loop is CARTTERNTEAFF. CDR3 DNA sequence: TGTGCCAGGACGACAGAAAGAAACACTGAAGCTTTCTTT.

This chain connects TRBV24-1 to TRBJ2-7; a possible D gene is TRBD1 (5 bases). Trimming cost V 4 bases and J 1 base, with 10 bases left between them. The V gene's germline CDR1 is KGHDR and CDR2 SFDVKD. The CDR3 is 14 residues long. Here the CDR3 DNA reads TGTGCCACCAGTGAGGGCTCAGGGTCCTACGAGCAGTACTTC. This sequence encodes CATSEGSGSYEQYF.

This clonotype was seen more than once but under ten times. CDR3 bases: TGCAGTGCTGACCGTAGCGGGGGGAGCTCCTACAATGAGCAGTTCTTC. This gives the protein CSADRSGGSSYNEQFF. The chain has TRBV20-1 and TRBJ2-1, with 10 positions matching TRBD2. Germline assignment: CDR1 DFQATT and CDR2 SNEGSKA (reference sequence). The V and J ends lost 5 bases and 0 bases, in that order; junction bases with no gene match: 7. CDR3 length: 16 amino acids.

This clonotype was counted a few times. Here the CDR3 DNA reads TGTGCCAGCAACATTCGGACAGGGGGCCTTTACAATGAGCAGTTCTTC. This translates into CASNIRTGGLYNEQFF. The V gene is TRBV13, the J gene TRBJ2-1, with TRBD1 identical over 11 bases. The V and J ends lost 7 bases and 4 bases, in that order; junction bases with no gene match: 9. The length of the CDR3 is 16 residues. CDR1 is PRHDT and CDR2 is FYEKMQ in the germline V gene (reference sequence).

The chain combines TRBV7-9 with TRBJ1-2; no clear D. The CDR3 has 13 amino acids. Germline V CDR1 and CDR2: SEHNR, FQNEAQ (reference sequence). Trimming took 7 bases from V and 2 from J, leaving 11 bases between them. CDR3 nucleotide sequence: TGTGCCAGCACCCGGACGGAGAACTATGGCTACACCTTC. Encoded protein: CASTRTENYGYTF.

The chain links TRBV27 to TRBJ2-2; D perhaps matches TRBD1 (6 bases). Trimming shortened V by 9 bases and J by 4 bases, and 15 bases separated the two germline ends. Germline CDR1 MNHEY, CDR2 SMNVEV (reference sequence). The CDR3 consists of 14 residues. DNA for the CDR3: TGTGCCAGTTCCACAGGGATGAGCACCGGGGAGCTGTTTTTT. Its translation: CASSTGMSTGELFF.

The CDR3 region has the DNA TGCAGCGGAGGAGCGGGAAACACAGATACGCAGTATTTT. Translated, it gives CSGGAGNTDTQYF. The chain uses TRBV29-1 and TRBJ2-3; TRBD2 matches at 7 bases. The germline CDR1 and CDR2 sequences are SQVTM and ANQGSEA. This CDR3 contains 13 residues. V was clipped by 7 bases and J by 2 bases; unmatched bases: 6.

The sample holds a few counts of this clonotype. The chain recombines TRBV20-1 with TRBJ2-3; either TRBD1 or TRBD2 may fit D (6 bases each). The CDR3 totals 12 residues. From germline, CDR1 is DFQATT and CDR2 SNEGSKA (reference sequence). Trimming removed 1 base from V and 8 bases from J, with 10 bases in between. In nucleotides, the CDR3 is TGCAGTGCTAGAGGGGGGGCTGGTACGCAGTATTTT. Translated, it gives CSARGGAGTQYF.